This T cell receptor beta chain is from a study of Ad26.COV2.S vaccination and SARS-CoV-2 variants. A note on this clone: Its antigen is still unknown.

Only in-frame clones appear in the TCRdb table, and some are missing; sequencing was by immunoSEQ multiplex PCR. The table lists roughly 300,000 clones, approximately 86% of them singletons. The length of the CDR3 is 13 residues. V was clipped by 6 bases and J by 5 bases, with 13 bases between them. Treatment of the sample: roughly 18 received Ad26.COV2.S at low or high dose, single or two shots; about 5 received placebo; per-sample allocation not given. Repertoires come from day 63 after the first vaccine or placebo injection. Whoever gave the sample was an adult aged 18-55 years in Boston. Overall study findings and caveats: Measurement of non-spike TCR breadth gave similar results in vaccine and placebo recipients. Breadth and depth estimates from TCRs may understate total T cell responses. Spike-specific TCR breadth was greater in vaccine than placebo recipients.

This clonotype was sampled from a person between 18 and 59 years old who received the Ad26.COV2.S COVID-19 vaccine or a placebo. This chain uses TRBV12-3 or TRBV12-4 with TRBJ1-2, with D possibly being TRBD1 (5 bases). Sequences were derived from peripheral blood, sampled in a trial of Ad26.COV2.S vaccine versus placebo. CDR3 nucleotides: TGTGCCAGCAGGGGGACGGGAGGATATGGCTACACCTTC. Protein: CASRGTGGYGYTF.